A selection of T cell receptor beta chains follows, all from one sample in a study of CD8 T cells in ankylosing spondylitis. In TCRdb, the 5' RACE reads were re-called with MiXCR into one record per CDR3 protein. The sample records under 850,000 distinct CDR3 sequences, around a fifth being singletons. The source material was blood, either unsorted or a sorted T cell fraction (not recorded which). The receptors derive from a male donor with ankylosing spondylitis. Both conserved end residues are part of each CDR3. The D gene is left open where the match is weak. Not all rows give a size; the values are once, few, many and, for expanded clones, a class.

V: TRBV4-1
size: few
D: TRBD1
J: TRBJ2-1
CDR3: CASSEQGNRNEQFF
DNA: TGCGCCAGCAGTGAACAGGGGAACCGCAATGAGCAGTTCTTC

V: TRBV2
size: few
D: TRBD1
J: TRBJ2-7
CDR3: CASSKRDREVYEQYF
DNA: TGTGCCAGCAGCAAACGGGACAGGGAGGTGTACGAGCAGTACTTC

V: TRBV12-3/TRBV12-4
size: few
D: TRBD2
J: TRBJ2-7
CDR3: CASSMTSGASYEQYF
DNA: TGTGCCAGCAGTATGACTAGCGGGGCCTCCTACGAGCAGTACTTC

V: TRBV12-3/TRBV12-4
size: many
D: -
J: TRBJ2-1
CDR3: CASKGGGGYNEQFF
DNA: TGTGCCAGCAAGGGGGGTGGGGGGTACAATGAGCAGTTCTTC

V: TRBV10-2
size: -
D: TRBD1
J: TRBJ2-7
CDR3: CASSEGQGIYEQYF
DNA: TGCGCCAGCAGTGAGGGACAGGGGATCTACGAGCAGTACTTC

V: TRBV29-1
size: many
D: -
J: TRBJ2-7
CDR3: CSVLGVEQYF
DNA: TGCAGCGTTTTGGGGGTCGAGCAGTACTTC

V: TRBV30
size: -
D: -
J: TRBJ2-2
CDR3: CAWTGTLAIGELFF
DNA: TGTGCCTGGACCGGGACACTCGCTATCGGGGAGCTGTTTTTT

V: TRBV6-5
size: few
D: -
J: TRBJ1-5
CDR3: CASSYYGESNQPQHF
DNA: TGTGCCAGCAGTTACTACGGGGAGAGCAATCAGCCCCAGCATTTT

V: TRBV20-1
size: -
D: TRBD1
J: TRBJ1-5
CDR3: CSALLGAGGFNQPQHF
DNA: TGCAGTGCCCTCCTCGGGGCAGGGGGCTTCAATCAGCCCCAGCATTTT

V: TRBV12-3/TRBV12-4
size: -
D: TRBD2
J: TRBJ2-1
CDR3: CASGGGEQFF
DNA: TGTGCCAGTGGGGGAGGGGAGCAGTTCTTC

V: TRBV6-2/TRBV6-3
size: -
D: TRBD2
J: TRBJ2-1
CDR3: CATEGRGVDNEQFF
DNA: TGTGCCACCGAAGGACGGGGGGTAGACAATGAGCAGTTCTTC

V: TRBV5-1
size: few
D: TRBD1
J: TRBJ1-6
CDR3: CASSLTGEANNSPLHF
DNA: TGCGCCAGCAGCTTGACAGGGGAAGCGAATAATTCACCCCTCCACTTT

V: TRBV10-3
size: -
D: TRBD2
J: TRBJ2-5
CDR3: CAIGSGGETQYF
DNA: TGTGCCATCGGAAGCGGGGGTGAGACCCAGTACTTC

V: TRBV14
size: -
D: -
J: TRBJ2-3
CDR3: CASSQAGHLNPQYF
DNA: TGTGCCAGCAGCCAAGCGGGACATCTTAATCCGCAGTATTTT

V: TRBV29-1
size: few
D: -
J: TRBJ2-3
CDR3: CSVPRFDTQYF
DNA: TGCAGCGTTCCTCGGTTCGATACGCAGTATTTT

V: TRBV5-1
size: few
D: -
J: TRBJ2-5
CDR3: CASSPGWKASSETLETQYF
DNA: TGCGCCAGCAGCCCGGGTTGGAAGGCCTCGTCTGAAACCTTAGAGACCCAGTACTTC

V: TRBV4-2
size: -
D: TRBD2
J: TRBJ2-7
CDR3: CASSQGLAGVPYEQYF
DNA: TGTGCCAGCAGCCAAGGCCTAGCGGGAGTGCCCTACGAGCAGTACTTC